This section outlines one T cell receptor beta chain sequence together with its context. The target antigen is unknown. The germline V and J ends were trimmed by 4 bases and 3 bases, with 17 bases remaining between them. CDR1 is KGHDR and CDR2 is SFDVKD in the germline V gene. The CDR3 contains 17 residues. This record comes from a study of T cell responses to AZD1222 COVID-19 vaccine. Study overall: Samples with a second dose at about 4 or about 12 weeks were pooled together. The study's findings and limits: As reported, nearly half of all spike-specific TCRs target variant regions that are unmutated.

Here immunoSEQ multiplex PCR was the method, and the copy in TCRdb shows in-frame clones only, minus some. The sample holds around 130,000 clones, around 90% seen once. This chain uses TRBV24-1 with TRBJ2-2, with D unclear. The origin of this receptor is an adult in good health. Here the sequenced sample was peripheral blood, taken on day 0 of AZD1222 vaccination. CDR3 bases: TGTGCCACCAGTGACGCCCCCAGCCTAATTGACACCGGGGAGCTGTTTTTT. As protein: CATSDAPSLIDTGELFF.